The rows below give T cell receptor beta chains drawn from one sample of a study of cytomegalovirus exposure and HLA in healthy donors. Clones were sequenced by immunoSEQ multiplex PCR, and TCRdb holds only the in-frame ones, with some missing. The sample holds about 110,000 clones, around 95% seen once. Specimen: PBMCs. The receptors originated from a woman between 18 and 30 years old in good health and CMV-seronegative. Each CDR3 is given with its conserved first and last residue. D genes are given only for firm matches. Size values are once, few and many counts, or a class for expanded clones, and some rows have none.

>TRBJ1-1|TRBV10-3|NA|13|NA
TGTGCCATCAGTGATTGGCAGGACACTGAAGCTTTCTTT
CAISDWQDTEAFF
>TRBJ1-6|TRBV19|NA|13|NA
TGTGCCAGTAGTATCACCTATAATTCACCCCTCCACTTT
CASSITYNSPLHF
>TRBJ2-2|TRBV6-6|NA|14|NA
TGTGCCAGCATCTCAGGTCTGGGCACCGGGGAGCTGTTTTTT
CASISGLGTGELFF
>TRBJ2-1|TRBV5-8|TRBD2|14|NA
TGTGCCAGCAGAAAGGGACTAGCGGGGTATCTGCAGTTCTTC
CASRKGLAGYLQFF
>TRBJ1-1|TRBV2|NA|14|NA
TGTGCCAGCAGTGAAACTAAGGGGGACACTGAAGCTTTCTTT
CASSETKGDTEAFF
>TRBJ1-1|TRBV2|TRBD1|14|NA
TGTGCCAGTGGCTCAGGGGGAGCGGCCACTGAAGCTTTCTTT
CASGSGGAATEAFF
>TRBJ1-1|TRBV6-1|TRBD1|15|NA
TGTGCCAGCAGTGATCGCGGACAGGGGCCCATTGAAGCTTTCTTT
CASSDRGQGPIEAFF
>TRBJ2-1|TRBV2|TRBD1|13|NA
TGTGCCAGCAGGGGGACAGGGGCCAATGATCAGTTCTTC
CASRGTGANDQFF
>TRBJ1-2|TRBV27|NA|14|NA
TGTGCCAGCAGTCTCGGGCAGGGCGTCTATGGCTACACCTTC
CASSLGQGVYGYTF
>TRBJ2-5|TRBV9|TRBD2|16|NA
TGTGCCAGCAGCGGCACTAGCGGGGGGGCCAGAGAGACCCAGTACTTC
CASSGTSGGARETQYF
>TRBJ2-3|TRBV5-1|TRBD2|18|NA
TGCGCCAGCAGCTTTGGACTAGCGGGGGGTTGGGGGACAGATACGCAGTATTTT
CASSFGLAGGWGTDTQYF
>TRBJ1-2|TRBV27|TRBD1|17|NA
TGTGCCAGCAGTTTATCGGGGGGCCGGGACAGTAACTATGGCTACACCTTC
CASSLSGGRDSNYGYTF
>TRBJ2-5|TRBV7-9|TRBD1|14|once
TGTGCCAGCAGCAGGACAGGGGGGAGAGAGACCCAGTACTTC
CASSRTGGRETQYF
>TRBJ2-2|TRBV7-6|TRBD2|16|once
TGTGCCAGCAGCTCTAGCGGGGGGGGTAGCACCGGGGAGCTGTTTTTT
CASSSSGGGSTGELFF
>TRBJ2-1|TRBV7-6|TRBD1|16|NA
TGTGCCAGCAGCCTCAGACAGGGGCCATTGTACAATGAGCAGTTCTTC
CASSLRQGPLYNEQFF
>TRBJ2-5|TRBV5-1|NA|13|NA
TGCGCCAGCAGCAAGGGACTGCAAGAGACCCAGTACTTC
CASSKGLQETQYF
>TRBJ2-7|TRBV6-5|NA|11|NA
TGTGCCAGCAGTTATACCTACGAGCAGTACTTC
CASSYTYEQYF
>TRBJ1-1|TRBV6-8|NA|15|NA
TGTGCCAGAAAATTAAAGGTTCAGGGGAACACTGAAGCTTTCTTT
CARKLKVQGNTEAFF
>TRBJ2-3|TRBV6-6|TRBD2|15|NA
TGTGCCAGCAGTCAGGGACTAGCGGGGGGAGATACGCAGTATTTT
CASSQGLAGGDTQYF
>TRBJ2-3|TRBV4-2|NA|17|NA
TGTGCCAGCAGCCAAGAACTGCGGGGCGTATACACAGATACGCAGTATTTT
CASSQELRGVYTDTQYF
>TRBJ2-7|TRBV29-1|NA|11|NA
TGCAGGCTGGAGGCGGCATACGAGCAGTACTTC
CRLEAAYEQYF
>TRBJ2-3|TRBV7-2|NA|12|NA
TGTGCCAGCAGCCATTACTCAGATACGCAGTATTTT
CASSHYSDTQYF
>TRBJ1-1|TRBV7-2|NA|14|NA
TGTGCCAGCAGCTTAGACAGGGTGAACACTGAAGCTTTCTTT
CASSLDRVNTEAFF
>TRBJ2-5|TRBV19|TRBD1|15|NA
TGTGCCAGTAGTACCGGACAGGGGGATGTAGAGACCCAGTACTTC
CASSTGQGDVETQYF
>TRBJ1-1|TRBV7-2|TRBD1|14|NA
TGTGCCAGCAGCTTCGGAGGGGGCTGGACTGAAGCTTTCTTT
CASSFGGGWTEAFF
>TRBJ1-2|TRBV29-1|NA|13|NA
TGCAGCGCCTCCGGGAGCTCCAACTATGGCTACACCTTC
CSASGSSNYGYTF
>TRBJ1-2|TRBV6-5|NA|15|NA
TGTGCCAGCAGTTACTCTATTGTAGGAAGACAGGGCTACACCTTC
CASSYSIVGRQGYTF
>TRBJ1-1|TRBV5-5|NA|14|NA
TGTGCCAGCAGCTTAGGAGTCCCGAACACTGAAGCTTTCTTT
CASSLGVPNTEAFF
>TRBJ2-7|TRBV28|NA|13|NA
TGTGCCAGCAGAACGGAGAGACTCTACGAGCAGTACTTC
CASRTERLYEQYF
>TRBJ2-3|TRBV19|NA|14|NA
TGTGCCAGTAGTATAGTTGCTATCGCAGATACGCAGTATTTT
CASSIVAIADTQYF
>TRBJ2-1|TRBV10-3|NA|19|NA
TGTGCCATCAGTGTCCACCCCGGGACAAGGTCCCGTACAATCAATGAGCAGTTCTTC
CAISVHPGTRSRTINEQFF
>TRBJ1-5|TRBV6-6|TRBD1|16|NA
TGTGCCAGCAGTACCACGGACAGGGGTGGCAATCAGCCCCAGCATTTT
CASSTTDRGGNQPQHF
>TRBJ1-1|TRBV7-2|NA|15|NA
TGTGCCAGCAGCTTAGCCCCCCAGGGGATCCCTGAAGCTTTCTTT
CASSLAPQGIPEAFF
>TRBJ2-3|TRBV4-1|TRBD2|15|NA
TGCGCCAGCAGCCAAGATGCGGGGGGGGTCGATACGCAGTATTTT
CASSQDAGGVDTQYF
>TRBJ1-6|TRBV4-2|NA|13|NA
TGTGCCAGCAGCCAAGTCGGGGGTTCACCCCTCCACTTT
CASSQVGGSPLHF
>TRBJ2-1|TRBV5-1|TRBD2|15|NA
TGCGCCAGCAGCCCCCTAGCGGGAGATTACAATGAGCAGTTCTTC
CASSPLAGDYNEQFF
>TRBJ1-5|TRBV5-8|TRBD1|16|NA
TGTGCCAGCAGCCGAGGACAGGGATGGAGCAATCAGCCCCAGCATTTT
CASSRGQGWSNQPQHF
>TRBJ2-1|TRBV2|TRBD2|15|NA
TGTGCCAGCAGCCGAGGCGGGGGGGTGGTTAATGAGCAGTTCTTC
CASSRGGGVVNEQFF
>TRBJ2-7|TRBV28|TRBD1|17|NA
TGTGCCAGCAGTGAACAGCAAAGGTCGGGACAGGCATACGAGCAGTACTTC
CASSEQQRSGQAYEQYF
>TRBJ2-3|TRBV7-3|TRBD2|13|NA
TGTGCCAGCAGCAATCCGGGGGGGAATACGCAGTATTTT
CASSNPGGNTQYF
>TRBJ1-2|TRBV28|TRBD1|13|NA
TGTGCCAGCAGTCCCCGACAGGGAGGTGGCTACACCTTC
CASSPRQGGGYTF
>TRBJ1-2|TRBV28|NA|17|once
TGTGCCAGCAGGTTGGTCGTCGGTTCTGCGGGGGGCTATGGCTACACCTTC
CASRLVVGSAGGYGYTF
>TRBJ2-7|TRBV2|NA|15|NA
TGTGCCAGTGCTCAGGACGGGAAATTAACTTACGAGCAGTACTTC
CASAQDGKLTYEQYF
>TRBJ1-5|TRBV9|NA|15|NA
TGTGCCAGCAGCGTTGGGAGAAGATCTAATCAGCCCCAGCATTTT
CASSVGRRSNQPQHF
>TRBJ1-1|TRBV5-1|TRBD1|14|NA
TGCGCCAGCAGCTTCAGGGGGGCGAACACTGAAGCTTTCTTT
CASSFRGANTEAFF